This T cell receptor beta chain is from a study of low-dose radiotherapy and immunotherapy resistance in tumors. At the level of the study: Each fraction for Cohort 1 was 0.5 Gy, given every 2 weeks, and the total came to 6.5 Gy.

Gene-specific TRAV and TRBV primers were used for first-strand cDNA, covering alpha and beta chains. TCR amplification used 20 to 25 PCR cycles, a constant-region primer and a V-primer adapter. MiXCR, run by TCRdb on the reads, gives a single entry per CDR3 protein. Of tens of thousands of distinct CDR3 sequences in the sample, approximately 20% are singletons; the top ten hold 5.5% to 6%. This clonotype was seen at least ten times. This CDR3 comprises 15 residues. V gave up 3 bases and J gave up 1 base; unmatched junction bases: 4. From germline, CDR1 is MNHEY and CDR2 SMNVEV (reference sequence). Time point defined: before trial treatment.

The V and J genes are TRBV27 and TRBJ2-3; the match to TRBD2 covers 7 bases. This clonotype was obtained from a male donor with prostate cancer. Specimen: PBMCs, collected before treatment. CDR3 bases: TGTGCCAGCAGTTTTTTTGCGGGGGGCACAGATACGCAGTATTTT. Protein: CASSFFAGGTDTQYF.